Below, 4 T cell receptor beta chains from the same sample are listed, as sequenced in a study of cytomegalovirus exposure and HLA in healthy donors (dated by TCRdb to 2016 to 2017). Libraries were constructed by the immunoSEQ multiplex PCR assay. For the multiplex PCR, a mixture combining 60 forward primers for TCR Vbeta segments and 13 reverse primers for TCR Jbeta segments was used. TCRdb stores this immuneACCESS table with in-frame sequences only. Part of the clones is absent; in the studies checked, under half of the shortfall reflects unresolved V genes, and no reason is known for the rest. This sample comprises some 130,000 clones, approximately 70% of them detected only once. Jointly, the top ten make up 1.5% to 2% of the sample. The specimen sequenced was PBMCs. The receptors were gathered from a human donor in good health.

The J gene is TRBJ1-5, the V gene TRBV9; D is unresolved. Trimming stripped 0 bases from V and 7 bases from J, with 11 bases between. Germline CDR1 reads SGDLS; CDR2 reads YYNGEE. The CDR3 contains 14 residues. The CDR3, as DNA: TGTGCCAGCAGCGTAGGAGACGGGATCCAGCCCCAGCATTTT. It yields the protein CASSVGDGIQPQHF.

The rearrangement joins TRBV18 to TRBJ2-7; D is possibly TRBD2 (5 bases). CDR3 length: 14 residues. Trimming left V 4 bases short and J 7 bases short, with 17 bases between. Germline CDR1 reads KGHSH; CDR2 reads LQKENI. This chain's CDR3 is CASSLNLPGGEQYF. The CDR3 nucleotides are TGTGCCAGCTCACTTAATTTACCCGGCGGGGAGCAGTACTTC. Looking up the rest from reference TRBV18 and TRBJ2-7 gives the full variable domain: NAGVMQNPRHLVRRRGQEARLRCSPMKGHSHVYWYRQLPEEGLKFMVYLQKENIIDESGMPKERFSAEFPKEGPSILRIQQVVRGDSAAYFCASSLNLPGGEQYFGPGTRLTVT.

V and J are TRBV9 and TRBJ2-7, with TRBD2 matching 9 bases. There are 16 residues in the CDR3. Trimming removed 0 bases from V and 3 bases from J; junction bases left unmatched: 7. CDR1 and CDR2 from the germline V gene are SGDLS and YYNGEE. CDR3 in amino acids: CASSVEEAGGHYEQYF. CDR3 DNA: TGTGCCAGCAGCGTAGAGGAAGCGGGAGGACACTACGAGCAGTACTTC.

This sequence joins TRBV9 and TRBJ2-1, with D unclear. The germline V gene has CDR1 SGDLS and CDR2 YYNGEE. V lost 0 bases and J lost 4, with 11 bases in between. The CDR3 consists of 15 residues. The CDR3 here is CASSVAVHLYNEQFF. CDR3 coding DNA: TGTGCCAGCAGCGTAGCGGTCCACTTGTACAATGAGCAGTTCTTC.